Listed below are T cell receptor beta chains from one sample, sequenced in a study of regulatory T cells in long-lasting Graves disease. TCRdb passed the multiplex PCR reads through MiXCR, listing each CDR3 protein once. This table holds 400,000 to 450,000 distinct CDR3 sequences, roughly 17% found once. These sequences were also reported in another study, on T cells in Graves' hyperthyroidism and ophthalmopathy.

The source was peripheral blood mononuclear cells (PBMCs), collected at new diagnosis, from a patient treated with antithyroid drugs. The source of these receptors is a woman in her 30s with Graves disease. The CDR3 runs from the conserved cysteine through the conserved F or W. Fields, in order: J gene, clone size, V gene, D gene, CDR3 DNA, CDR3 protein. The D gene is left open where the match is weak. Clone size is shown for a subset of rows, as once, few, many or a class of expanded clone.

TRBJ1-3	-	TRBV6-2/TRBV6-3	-	TGTGCCAGCAGGAGACCGAGGGGGGTAAGAGTGACAGAGCCAAGGAACACCATATATTTT	CASRRPRGVRVTEPRNTIYF
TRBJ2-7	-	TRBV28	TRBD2	TGTGCCAGCAGCCCACTCTGGACTAGCGGGGAATCCTACGAGCAGTACTTC	CASSPLWTSGESYEQYF
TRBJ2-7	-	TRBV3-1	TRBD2	TGTGCCAGTTCTTCTAGCGGGAGAGCCTACGAGCAGTACTTC	CASSSSGRAYEQYF
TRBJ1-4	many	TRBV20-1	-	TGCAGTGCTAGAGACCCGGGGCAGACTTCTGAAAAACTGTTTTTT	CSARDPGQTSEKLFF
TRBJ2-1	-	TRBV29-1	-	TGCAGCGGGGAATCGCGGGACAAAAGTCGCTCCTACAATGAGCAGTTCTTC	CSGESRDKSRSYNEQFF
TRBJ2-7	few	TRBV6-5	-	TGTGCCAGCAGTTCCCTCTCGACCTACGAGCAGTACTTC	CASSSLSTYEQYF
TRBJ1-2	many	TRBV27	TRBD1	TGTGCCAGCAGTTTGGGACAGAATATAGCTAACTATGGCTACACCTTC	CASSLGQNIANYGYTF
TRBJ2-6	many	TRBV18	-	TGTGCCAGCTCACCCTCGAGTTTCTCTGGGGCCAACGTCCTGACTTTC	CASSPSSFSGANVLTF
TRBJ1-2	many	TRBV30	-	TGTGCCGGGTTGAACAGGGAAAACTATGGCTACACCTTC	CAGLNRENYGYTF
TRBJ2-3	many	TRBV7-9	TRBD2	TGTGCCAGCAGCTTAGCGACTAGCGGGAGGGCGTATGGCACAGATACGCAGTATTTT	CASSLATSGRAYGTDTQYF
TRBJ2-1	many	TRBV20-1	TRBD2	TGCAGTGCTACTACTAGCGGGAGATATGAGCAGTTCTTC	CSATTSGRYEQFF
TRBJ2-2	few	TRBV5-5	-	TGTGCCAGCAGCTTGTCGGGGAATCGGTACACCGGGGAGCTGTTTTTT	CASSLSGNRYTGELFF
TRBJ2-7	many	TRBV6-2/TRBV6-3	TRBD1	TGTGCCAGCAGTGAACAGGGGCCACGGGACGAGCAGTACTTC	CASSEQGPRDEQYF
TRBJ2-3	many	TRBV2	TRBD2	TGTGCCAGCAGAGTGACTAGCGGCACAGATACGCAGTATTTT	CASRVTSGTDTQYF
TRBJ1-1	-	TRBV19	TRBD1	TGTGCCAGTAGGCCGGGACAGGTGCCCTGGAACACTGAAGCTTTCTTT	CASRPGQVPWNTEAFF
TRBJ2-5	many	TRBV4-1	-	TGCGCCAGCAGCCAGGTACCCCAAGAGACCCAGTACTTC	CASSQVPQETQYF
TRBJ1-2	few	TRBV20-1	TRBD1	TGCAGTGCTAGAGACAGGGGGACCGGGGGATCCTATATTGGCTACACCTTC	CSARDRGTGGSYIGYTF
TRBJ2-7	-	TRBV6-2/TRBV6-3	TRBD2	TGTGCCAGCAGTTGGGACCTAGCGGGAGGGCCCTACGAGCAGTACTTC	CASSWDLAGGPYEQYF
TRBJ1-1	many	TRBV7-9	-	TGTGCCAGCAGCTCGCGCCTAGATGGGATCACTGAAGCTTTCTTT	CASSSRLDGITEAFF
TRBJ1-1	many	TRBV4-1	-	TGCGCCAGCAGGTTTTTGGTAAGGAACACTGAAGCTTTCTTT	CASRFLVRNTEAFF
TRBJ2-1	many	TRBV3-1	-	TGTGCCAGCAGCCAAGTCCCACTAGGAGGAACCAATGAGCAGTTCTTC	CASSQVPLGGTNEQFF
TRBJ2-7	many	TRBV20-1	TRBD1	TGCAGTGCTAGCGGTCAGGGGGCTTCCTACGAGCAGTACTTC	CSASGQGASYEQYF
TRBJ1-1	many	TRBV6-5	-	TGTGCCAGCAGTTACCGGCAGGGTGAAGCTTTCTTT	CASSYRQGEAFF
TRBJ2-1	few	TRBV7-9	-	TGTGCCAGCAGCAGTGCTAGTACATCCTACAATGAGCAGTTCTTC	CASSSASTSYNEQFF
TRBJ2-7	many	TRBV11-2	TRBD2	TGTGCCAGCAGCTTAATAGGGACACTAGCGGGCTACGAGCAGTACTTC	CASSLIGTLAGYEQYF
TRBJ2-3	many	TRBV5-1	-	TGTGCCAGCAGCTTCGGACACATCACAGATACGCAGTATTTT	CASSFGHITDTQYF
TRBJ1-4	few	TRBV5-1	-	TGCGCCAGCAGCTTGGTACCTAATGAAAAACTGTTTTTT	CASSLVPNEKLFF
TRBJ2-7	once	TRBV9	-	TGTGCCAGCAGCGTAGAAGGGGAATACTTCTACGAGCAGTACTTC	CASSVEGEYFYEQYF
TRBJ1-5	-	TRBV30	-	TGTGCCTGGGGGGTCCCCAGGAGATTTGGCAATCAGCCCCAGCATTTT	CAWGVPRRFGNQPQHF
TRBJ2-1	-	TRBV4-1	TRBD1	TGCGCCAGCAGCCAGCCGGGACAGCGAAATGAGCAGTTCTTC	CASSQPGQRNEQFF
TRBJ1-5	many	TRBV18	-	TGTGCCAGCTCACCACTCTATAGCAATCAGCCCCAGCATTTT	CASSPLYSNQPQHF
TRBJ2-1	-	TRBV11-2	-	TGTGCCAGCAGTTACTTTCCCCGCTCAAGCTCCTACAATGAGCAGTTCTTC	CASSYFPRSSSYNEQFF
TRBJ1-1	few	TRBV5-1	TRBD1	TGCGCCAGCAGCTTGGCCGGGAGGGGGCTGATCACTGAAGCTTTCTTT	CASSLAGRGLITEAFF
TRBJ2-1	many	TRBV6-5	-	TGTGCCAGCAGTTATCGGATTGGCCCGGGGAATGAGCAGTTCTTC	CASSYRIGPGNEQFF
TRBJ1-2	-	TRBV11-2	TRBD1	TGTGCCAGCAGCTTCCCGGGACAGGGGGCCAATGGCTACACCTTC	CASSFPGQGANGYTF
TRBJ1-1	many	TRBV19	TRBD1	TGTGCCAGTAGTCAACAGGGGTTGGGCACTGAAGCTTTCTTT	CASSQQGLGTEAFF
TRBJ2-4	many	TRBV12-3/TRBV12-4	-	TGTGCCAGCAGTTTATGGCAGGGAAAAAAAAACATTCAGTACTTC	CASSLWQGKKNIQYF
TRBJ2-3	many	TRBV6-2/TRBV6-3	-	TGTGCCAGCAGTTACCGGGCTTCAGATACGCAGTATTTT	CASSYRASDTQYF
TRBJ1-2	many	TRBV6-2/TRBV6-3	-	TGTGCCAGCAGTTACTTGGTCGGATCGGGCTACACCTTC	CASSYLVGSGYTF
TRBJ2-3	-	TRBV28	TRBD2	TGTGCCAGCAGTGGACTAGCGGGAGGGGGCACAGATACGCAGTATTTT	CASSGLAGGGTDTQYF
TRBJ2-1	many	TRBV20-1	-	TGCAGTGCTAGGGGCCACGGTGGAAACAATGAGCAGTTCTTC	CSARGHGGNNEQFF
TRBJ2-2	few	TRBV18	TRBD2	TGTGCCAGCTCAACGGGACTAGCGGGGCCGAACACCGGGGAGCTGTTTTTT	CASSTGLAGPNTGELFF
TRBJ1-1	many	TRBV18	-	TGTGCCAGCTCACCACAGGGGGGGTTTGGGACTGAAGCTTTCTTT	CASSPQGGFGTEAFF